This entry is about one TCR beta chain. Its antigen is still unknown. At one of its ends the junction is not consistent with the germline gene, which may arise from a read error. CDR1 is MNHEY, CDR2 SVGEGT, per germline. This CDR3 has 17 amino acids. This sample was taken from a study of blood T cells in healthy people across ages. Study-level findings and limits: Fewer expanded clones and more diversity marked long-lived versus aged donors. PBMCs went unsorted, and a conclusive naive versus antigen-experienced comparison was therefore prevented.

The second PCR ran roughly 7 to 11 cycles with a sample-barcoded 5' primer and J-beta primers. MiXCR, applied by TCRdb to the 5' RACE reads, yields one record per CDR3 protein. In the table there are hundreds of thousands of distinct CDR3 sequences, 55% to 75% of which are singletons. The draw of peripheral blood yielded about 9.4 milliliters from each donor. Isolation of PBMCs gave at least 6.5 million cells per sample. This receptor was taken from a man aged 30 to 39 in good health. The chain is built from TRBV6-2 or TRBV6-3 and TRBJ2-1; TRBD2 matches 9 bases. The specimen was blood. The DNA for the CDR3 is TGTGCCAGCAGTTACTCCAAGACTAGCGGAGCGTACAATGGGCAGTTCTTC. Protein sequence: CASSYSKTSGAYNGQFF.